These T cell receptor beta chains were read from a single sample in a study of blood T cell repertoires in COVID-19. Repertoires were generated with immunoSEQ multiplex PCR, while TCRdb's copy carries only in-frame clones and drops some. The sample lists over 100,000 clones, about 89% occurring once. Input material: peripheral blood. These TCRs come from a man between 60 and 75 years old with COVID-19, enrolled during active disease. Each CDR3 is given with its conserved first and last residue. Each record gives: D gene, V gene, J gene, clone size, CDR3 DNA, CDR3 protein. A D gene is named only where the DNA matches it firmly. Clone size is given for some rows only: seen once, a few or many times, or a class if the clone is expanded.

>TRBD2|TRBV5-1|TRBJ2-1|NA
TGCGCCAGCAGCTTCAGCGGGAGCGACAATGAGCAGTTCTTC
CASSFSGSDNEQFF
>TRBD2|TRBV6-5|TRBJ2-5|NA
TGTGCCAGCCCCGGACTAGCGGGGCCTCAAGAGACCCAGTACTTC
CASPGLAGPQETQYF
>NA|TRBV5-4|TRBJ1-1|NA
TGTGCCAGCAGCTTGGCCAGGGCTGTCACGAACACTGAAGCTTTCTTT
CASSLARAVTNTEAFF
>NA|TRBV2|TRBJ2-7|NA
TGTGCCAGCAGTGAATTCAGGACAGACTACGAGCAGTACTTC
CASSEFRTDYEQYF
>NA|TRBV20-1|TRBJ2-3|NA
TGCAGCTACAGCCGACAAGATACGCAGTATTTT
CSYSRQDTQYF
>NA|TRBV9|TRBJ1-6|NA
TGTGCCAGCAGCGTAACAACAGGAGATTCACCCCTCCACTTT
CASSVTTGDSPLHF
>TRBD1|TRBV28|TRBJ1-4|once
TGTGCCAGCGGCCGGGCCAGGGGGCATGAAAAACTGTTTTTT
CASGRARGHEKLFF
>TRBD1|TRBV2|TRBJ1-3|NA
TGTGCCAGCAGTGAAGTGTACAGGGGCTCTGGAAACACCATATATTTT
CASSEVYRGSGNTIYF
>NA|TRBV14|TRBJ1-2|NA
TGTGCCAGCAGCCCTTCCCACAGTCCGGTCGGCTATGGCTACACCTTC
CASSPSHSPVGYGYTF
>TRBD1|TRBV6-5|TRBJ1-3|NA
TGTGCCAGCAGTTACCGGGACAGGTCTAACACCATATATTTT
CASSYRDRSNTIYF
>NA|TRBV6-1|TRBJ1-2|NA
TGTGCCAGCAGTGTCATTTGGACAGCCGCTTCTAACTATGGCTACACCTTC
CASSVIWTAASNYGYTF
>TRBD1|TRBV5-1|TRBJ1-6|NA
TGCGCCAGCAGCTTGGGGGACAGCTGGAATTCACCCCTCCACTTT
CASSLGDSWNSPLHF
>NA|TRBV18|TRBJ1-6|NA
TGTGCCAGCTCACCTAGGCAGGGAGGGAATTCACCCCTCCACTTT
CASSPRQGGNSPLHF
>TRBD2|TRBV7-7|TRBJ2-5|once
TGTGCTAGCAGCGCGAGACTAGCGGGCCCCCAGGAGACCCAGTACTTC
CASSARLAGPQETQYF
>TRBD1|TRBV9|TRBJ2-5|NA
TGTGCCAGCAGCGTAGGAGGACAGGGGAGGCAAGAGACCCAGTACTTC
CASSVGGQGRQETQYF
>NA|TRBV9|TRBJ1-1|NA
TGTGCCAGCAGCGCTCCAGGGCAGCGGGTAACTGAAGCTTTCTTT
CASSAPGQRVTEAFF
>NA|TRBV5-6|TRBJ1-5|NA
TGTGCCAGCAGCGAAACCGGGCTTTCAGGGGCCCAGCATTTT
CASSETGLSGAQHF
>TRBD1|TRBV7-3|TRBJ2-7|NA
TGTGCCAGCAGCTCCCGACAGGGGCCAGTTACCTACGAGCAGTACTTC
CASSSRQGPVTYEQYF
>NA|TRBV6-5|TRBJ1-2|NA
TGTGCCAGCAGTTACTCAGACAGGTCAAACTATGGCTACACCTTC
CASSYSDRSNYGYTF
>TRBD1|TRBV10-1|TRBJ1-1|NA
TGCGCCACCCCAAGACAGGGACATTGCACTGAAGCTTTCTTT
CATPRQGHCTEAFF
>NA|TRBV5-1|TRBJ1-2|NA
TGCGCCAGCAGCTTGGATCCGGGGTCTAACTATGGCTACACCTTC
CASSLDPGSNYGYTF
>TRBD1|TRBV7-7|TRBJ2-5|NA
TGTGCCAGCAGCTCCCGGACAGGAGGCGAGACCCAGTACTTC
CASSSRTGGETQYF
>TRBD2|TRBV19|TRBJ2-2|NA
TGTGCCAGTAGTATAGGGAGCGGGGGGTCCACCGGGGAGCTGTTTTTT
CASSIGSGGSTGELFF
>TRBD1|TRBV14|TRBJ2-7|NA
TGTGCCAGCAGCCAAGCCCGCACGGACAGGTTCTACGAGCAGTACTTC
CASSQARTDRFYEQYF
>NA|TRBV27|TRBJ2-2|NA
TGTGCCAGCAGTTTATTGGCGGTGCCCGGGGAGCTGTTTTTT
CASSLLAVPGELFF
>NA|TRBV6-4|TRBJ1-2|few
TGTGCCAGCAGTGTCGACAGTAACTATGGCTACACCTTC
CASSVDSNYGYTF
>TRBD1|TRBV10-1|TRBJ1-1|NA
TGCGCCAGCAGTGAGTCGCCTCTGGGACAGGAGGGCACTGAAGCTTTCTTT
CASSESPLGQEGTEAFF
>NA|TRBV7-2|TRBJ1-1|NA
TGTGCCAGCAGCTCCCCCAAGCAATACACTGAAGCTTTCTTT
CASSSPKQYTEAFF
>TRBD2|TRBV5-5|TRBJ2-2|NA
TGTGCCAGCAGCGTAGCGGGGGGATCCACCGGGGAGCTGTTTTTT
CASSVAGGSTGELFF
>NA|TRBV5-1|TRBJ1-4|NA
TGCGCCAGCAGCAGCGGCAGAGATAATGAAAAACTGTTTTTT
CASSSGRDNEKLFF
>TRBD1|TRBV30|TRBJ1-3|NA
TGTGCCTGGAGTGTGGGGACAGGGAACACCATATATTTT
CAWSVGTGNTIYF
>TRBD1|TRBV6-1|TRBJ1-2|once
TGTGCCAGCAGTGAGACAGGGTGGAACTATGGCTACACCTTC
CASSETGWNYGYTF
>NA|TRBV28|TRBJ1-4|NA
TGTGCCAGCAGTTTAGACACCAATAATGAAAAACTGTTTTTT
CASSLDTNNEKLFF
>NA|TRBV9|TRBJ2-7|NA
TGTGCCAGCAGCGCAGATTACGAGCAGTACTTC
CASSADYEQYF
>NA|TRBV12-3/TRBV12-4|TRBJ1-4|NA
TGTGCCAGCACCCTCCAACAGGGCGAAAAACTGTTTTTT
CASTLQQGEKLFF
>NA|TRBV4-2|TRBJ1-4|NA
TGTGCCAGCAGCCAAGATCACAGGTTGCGAAAACTGTTTTTT
CASSQDHRLRKLFF
>NA|TRBV24-1|TRBJ2-3|many
TGTGCCACCAGTGATTTGCACGGGGAGAGCACAGATACGCAGTATTTT
CATSDLHGESTDTQYF
>NA|TRBV27|TRBJ1-1|NA
TGTGCCAGCAGTTTGGGAGGGCCCAACACTGAAGCTTTCTTT
CASSLGGPNTEAFF
>TRBD1|TRBV5-1|TRBJ2-2|NA
TGCGCCAGCGCAGGGGGCGTCACCGGGGAGCTGTTTTTT
CASAGGVTGELFF
>NA|TRBV5-4|TRBJ1-6|NA
TGTGCCAGCAGCTCAGGACAGAGAGGGAATAATTCACCCCTCCACTTT
CASSSGQRGNNSPLHF
>NA|TRBV28|TRBJ1-5|NA
TGTGCCAGCAGTTCCCCCCCCGATCAGCCCCAGCATTTT
CASSSPPDQPQHF
>TRBD1|TRBV29-1|TRBJ1-2|NA
TGCAGCGTTGTAGGAGGCAGGGGGCATGGCTACACCTTC
CSVVGGRGHGYTF
>TRBD1|TRBV18|TRBJ1-2|NA
TGTGCCAGCACCCGGACAGGTGGCTACACCTTC
CASTRTGGYTF
>TRBD1|TRBV19|TRBJ1-2|NA
TGTGCCAGTAGCAACAAGGGACAGACCTCCTATGGCTACACCTTC
CASSNKGQTSYGYTF
>NA|TRBV27|TRBJ2-7|NA
TGTGCCAGCAGTCCCCGACAGGCCCTCTACGAGCAGTACTTC
CASSPRQALYEQYF
>NA|TRBV7-3|TRBJ2-7|NA
TGTGCCAGCAGCCCCGGGACAAACTCCTACGAGCAGTACTTC
CASSPGTNSYEQYF
>TRBD1|TRBV5-1|TRBJ2-2|NA
TGCGCCAGCAGCTTAATAGGGACAGGGCCCACCGGGGAGCTGTTTTTT
CASSLIGTGPTGELFF
>NA|TRBV7-3|TRBJ1-1|NA
TGTGCCAGCAGCGGTTTCCCGGGCACTGAAGCTTTCTTT
CASSGFPGTEAFF
>NA|TRBV7-4|TRBJ2-7|NA
TGTGCCAGCAGCTTAGGTGGCCGAACCTACGAGCAGTACTTC
CASSLGGRTYEQYF
>NA|TRBV27|TRBJ1-1|few
TGTGCCAGCAGTCAAGCGGGGATAAGGGTGGGGACTGAAGCTTTCTTT
CASSQAGIRVGTEAFF
>TRBD2|TRBV3-1/TRBV3-2|TRBJ2-1|NA
TGTGCCAGCCAACTAGCGGGGGGGCTCAATGAGCAGTTCTTC
CASQLAGGLNEQFF
>TRBD1|TRBV28|TRBJ1-5|NA
TGTGCCAGCAGTTCCACAGGGGGGTATAGCAATCAGCCCCAGCATTTT
CASSSTGGYSNQPQHF
>NA|TRBV6-4|TRBJ1-2|NA
TGTGCCAGCAGTGAACAGCCCTCCTATGGCTACACCTTC
CASSEQPSYGYTF
>NA|TRBV5-1|TRBJ1-3|NA
TGCGCCAGCAGCCCCGAGCCTTACTCTGGAAACACCATATATTTT
CASSPEPYSGNTIYF
>NA|TRBV5-4|TRBJ1-2|NA
TGTGCCAGCAGCTTTTTGGGGGGTAACTATGGCTACACCTTC
CASSFLGGNYGYTF
>TRBD2|TRBV12-5|TRBJ2-3|NA
TGTGCTAGTGGTTTGGCAAGGACTAGCGGGGACACAGATACGCAGTATTTT
CASGLARTSGDTDTQYF
>TRBD1|TRBV5-1|TRBJ2-4|NA
TGCGCCAGCAGCTCGGGACAGCCCGGGAACATTCAGTACTTC
CASSSGQPGNIQYF
>TRBD1|TRBV18|TRBJ2-1|NA
TGTGCCAGCTCACCACGGACAGGGAGCGGCAATGAGCAGTTCTTC
CASSPRTGSGNEQFF